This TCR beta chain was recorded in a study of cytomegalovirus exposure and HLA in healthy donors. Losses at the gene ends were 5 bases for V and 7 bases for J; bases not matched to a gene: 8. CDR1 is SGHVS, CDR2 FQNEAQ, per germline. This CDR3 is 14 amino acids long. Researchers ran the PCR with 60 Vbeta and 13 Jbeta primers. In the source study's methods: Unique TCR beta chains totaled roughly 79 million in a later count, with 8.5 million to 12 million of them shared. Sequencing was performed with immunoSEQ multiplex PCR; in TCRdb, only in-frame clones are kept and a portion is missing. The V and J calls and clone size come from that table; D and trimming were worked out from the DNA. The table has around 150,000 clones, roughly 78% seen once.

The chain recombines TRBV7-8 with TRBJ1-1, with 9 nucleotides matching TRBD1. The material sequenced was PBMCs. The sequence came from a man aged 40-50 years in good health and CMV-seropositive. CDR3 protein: CASSGRDRAGEAFF. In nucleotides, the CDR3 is TGTGCCAGCAGCGGCCGGGACAGGGCCGGTGAAGCTTTCTTT. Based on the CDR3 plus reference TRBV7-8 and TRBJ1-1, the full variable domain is GAGVSQSPRYKVAKRGQDVALRCDPISGHVSLFWYQQALGQGPEFLTYFQNEAQLDKSGLPSDRFFAERPEGSVSTLKIQRTQQEDSAVYLCASSGRDRAGEAFFGQGTRLTVV.